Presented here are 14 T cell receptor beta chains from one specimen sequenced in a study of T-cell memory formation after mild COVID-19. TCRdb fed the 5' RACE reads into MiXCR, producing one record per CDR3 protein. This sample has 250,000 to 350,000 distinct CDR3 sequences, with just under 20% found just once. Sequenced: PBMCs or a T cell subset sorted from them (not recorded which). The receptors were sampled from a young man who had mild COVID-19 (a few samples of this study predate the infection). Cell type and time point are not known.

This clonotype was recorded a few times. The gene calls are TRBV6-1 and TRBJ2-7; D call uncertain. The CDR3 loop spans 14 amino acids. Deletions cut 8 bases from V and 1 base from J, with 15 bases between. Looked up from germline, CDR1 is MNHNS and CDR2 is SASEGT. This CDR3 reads CASPQVEKSYEQYV. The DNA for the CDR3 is TGTGCCAGCCCCCAAGTGGAAAAGTCCTACGAGCAGTACGTC.

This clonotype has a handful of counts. CDR3 loop: CASSMGLHTDTQYF. For the CDR3, the DNA is TGTGCCAGCAGCATGGGACTACACACAGATACGCAGTATTTT. This sequence joins TRBV11-2 and TRBJ2-3; 7 positions agree with TRBD2. The ends lost 5 bases at V and 2 bases at J; junction bases unmatched: 4. Germline V gene sequence: CDR1 SGHAT, CDR2 FQNNGV. The CDR3 is made up of 14 amino acids.

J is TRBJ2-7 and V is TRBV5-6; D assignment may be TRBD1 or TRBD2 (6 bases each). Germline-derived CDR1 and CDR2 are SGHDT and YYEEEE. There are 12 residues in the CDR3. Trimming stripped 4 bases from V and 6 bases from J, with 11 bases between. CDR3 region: CASSPRGGEQYV. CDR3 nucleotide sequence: TGTGCCAGCAGCCCCAGGGGAGGCGAGCAGTACGTC.

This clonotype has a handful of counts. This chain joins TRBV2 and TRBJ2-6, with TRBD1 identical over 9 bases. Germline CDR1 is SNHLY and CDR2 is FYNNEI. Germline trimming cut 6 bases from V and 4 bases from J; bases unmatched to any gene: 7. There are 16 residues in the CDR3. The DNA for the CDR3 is TGTGCCAGCAGCCAGGACAGGGGTAGCGGGGCCAACGTCCTGACTTTC. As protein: CASSQDRGSGANVLTF.

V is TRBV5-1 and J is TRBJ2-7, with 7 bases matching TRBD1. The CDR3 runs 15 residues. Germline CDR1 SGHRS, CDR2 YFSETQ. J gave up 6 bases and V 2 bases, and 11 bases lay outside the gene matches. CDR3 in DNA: TGCGCCAGCAGCTTTGCGACGAGGGGGCCTGGCGAGCAGTACTTC. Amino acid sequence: CASSFATRGPGEQYF.

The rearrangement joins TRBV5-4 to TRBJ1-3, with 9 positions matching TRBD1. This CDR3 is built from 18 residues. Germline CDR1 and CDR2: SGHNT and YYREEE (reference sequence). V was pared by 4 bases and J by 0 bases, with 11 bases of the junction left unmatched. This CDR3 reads CASSPGGGQGLSGNTIYF. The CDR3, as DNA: TGTGCCAGCAGCCCGGGGGGGGGACAGGGCCTCTCTGGAAACACCATATATTTT. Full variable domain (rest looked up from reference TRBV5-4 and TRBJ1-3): ETGVTQSPTHLIKTRGQQVTLRCSSQSGHNTVSWYQQALGQGPQFIFQYYREEENGRGNFPPRFSGLQFPNYSSELNVNALELDDSALYLCASSPGGGQGLSGNTIYFGEGSWLTVV.

The CDR3 loop reads CSAAGQGRNSPLHF. In nucleotides, the CDR3 is TGCAGTGCTGCCGGACAGGGCCGGAATTCACCCCTCCACTTT. The chain couples TRBV20-1 to TRBJ1-6; 8 bases agree with TRBD1. The CDR3 is 14 residues long. The junction had 7 bases not matched to a gene; V was cut back by 5 bases and J by 7 bases. The V gene's germline CDR1 is DFQATT and CDR2 SNEGSKA (reference sequence).

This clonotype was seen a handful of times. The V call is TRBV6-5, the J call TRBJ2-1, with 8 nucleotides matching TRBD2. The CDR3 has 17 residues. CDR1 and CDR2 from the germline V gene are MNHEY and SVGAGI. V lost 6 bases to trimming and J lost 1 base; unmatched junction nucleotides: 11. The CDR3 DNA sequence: TGTGCCAGCAGATATAAGAGCGGGGGTGATTCCTACAATGAGCAGTTCTTC. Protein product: CASRYKSGGDSYNEQFF.

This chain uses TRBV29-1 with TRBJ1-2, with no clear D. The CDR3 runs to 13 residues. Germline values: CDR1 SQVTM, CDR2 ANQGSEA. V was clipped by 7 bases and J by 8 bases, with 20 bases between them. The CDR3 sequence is CSALGREEGGYTF. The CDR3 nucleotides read TGCAGCGCTCTCGGGCGGGAAGAGGGAGGCTACACCTTC.

The CDR3, as DNA: TGTGCCAGCAGTGAGACAGCGAACACTGAAGCTTTCTTT. This encodes CASSETANTEAFF. The chain has TRBV6-2 or TRBV6-3 and TRBJ1-1; TRBD1 is a possible D gene (5 bases). CDR1 and CDR2 from the germline V gene are MNHEY and SVGEGT. There are 13 residues in the CDR3. Trimming removed 5 bases at V and 1 base at J, with 8 bases between.

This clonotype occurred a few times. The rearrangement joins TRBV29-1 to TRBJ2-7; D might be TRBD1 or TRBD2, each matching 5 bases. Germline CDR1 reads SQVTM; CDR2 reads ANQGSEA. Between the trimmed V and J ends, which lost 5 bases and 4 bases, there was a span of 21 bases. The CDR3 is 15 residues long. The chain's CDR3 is CSVQPGTGPGYEQYF. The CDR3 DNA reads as TGCAGCGTTCAACCGGGGACGGGGCCGGGGTACGAGCAGTACTTC.

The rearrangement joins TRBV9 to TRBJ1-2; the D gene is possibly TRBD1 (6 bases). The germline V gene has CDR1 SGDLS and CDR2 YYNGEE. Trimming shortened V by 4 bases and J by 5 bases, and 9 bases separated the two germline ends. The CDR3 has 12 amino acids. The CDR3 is CASSTQGYGYTF. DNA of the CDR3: TGTGCCAGCAGCACTCAGGGGTATGGCTACACCTTC.

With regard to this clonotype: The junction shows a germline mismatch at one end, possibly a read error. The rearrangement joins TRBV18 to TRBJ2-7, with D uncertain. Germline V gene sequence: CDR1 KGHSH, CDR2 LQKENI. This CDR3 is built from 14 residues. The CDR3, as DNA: TGTGCCAGCGCACCCCAGACCGATCCCTACGAGCAGTACTTC. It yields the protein CASAPQTDPYEQYF. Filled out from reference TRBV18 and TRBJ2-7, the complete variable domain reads NAGVMQNPRHLVRRRGQEARLRCSPMKGHSHVYWYRQLPEEGLKFMVYLQKENIIDESGMPKERFSAEFPKEGPSILRIQQVVRGDSAAYFCASAPQTDPYEQYFGPGTRLTVT.

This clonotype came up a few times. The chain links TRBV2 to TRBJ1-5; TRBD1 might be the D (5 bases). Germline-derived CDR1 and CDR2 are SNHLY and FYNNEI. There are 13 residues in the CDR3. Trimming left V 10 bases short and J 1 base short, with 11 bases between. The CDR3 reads CATQGESNQPQHF. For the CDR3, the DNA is TGTGCCACCCAAGGGGAAAGCAATCAGCCCCAGCATTTT.